Detailed here is one T cell receptor (beta chain). The sample originates from a study of early T cells in non-severe SARS-CoV-2 infection. Looked up from germline, CDR1 is MDHEN and CDR2 is SYDVKM. J lost 6 bases, V lost 6 bases, and 3 bases had no gene match. The CDR3 runs 12 residues. TCRdb re-derived calls from the 5' RACE reads in MiXCR, one entry per CDR3 protein. The sample contains 95,000 to 110,000 distinct CDR3 sequences, around 10% of which appear only once. The source is an adult who was a healthcare worker with PCR-confirmed SARS-CoV-2 infection or an uninfected control (not recorded which). Sequencing was performed on whole blood. The V gene is TRBV28, the J gene TRBJ2-3, with 7 bases identical to TRBD1. Written as DNA, the CDR3 is TGTGCCAGCAGAGTACAGGGGGATACGCAGTATTTT. Its translation: CASRVQGDTQYF.